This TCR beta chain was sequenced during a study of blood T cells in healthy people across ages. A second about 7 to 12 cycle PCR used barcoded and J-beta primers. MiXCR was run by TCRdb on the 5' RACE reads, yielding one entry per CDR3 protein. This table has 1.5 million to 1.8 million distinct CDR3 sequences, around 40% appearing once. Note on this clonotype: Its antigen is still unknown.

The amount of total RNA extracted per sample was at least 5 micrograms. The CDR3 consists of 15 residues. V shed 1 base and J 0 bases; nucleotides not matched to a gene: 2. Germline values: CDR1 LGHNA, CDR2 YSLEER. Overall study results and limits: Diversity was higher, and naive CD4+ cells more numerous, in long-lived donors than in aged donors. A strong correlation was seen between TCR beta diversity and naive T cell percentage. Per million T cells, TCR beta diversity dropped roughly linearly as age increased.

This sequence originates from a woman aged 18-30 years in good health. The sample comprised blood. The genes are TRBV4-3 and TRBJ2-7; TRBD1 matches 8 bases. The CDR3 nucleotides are TGCGCCAGCAGCCAAGCAGGGGGCACCTCCTACGAGCAGTACTTC. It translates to CASSQAGGTSYEQYF.